A selection of T cell receptor beta chains follows, all from one sample in a study of blood T cell repertoires in COVID-19. Profiled with immunoSEQ multiplex PCR; TCRdb holds only in-frame clones, not every one. The table records over 70,000 clones, approximately 80% of them present only once. Sequences were obtained from peripheral blood. These receptors all stem from a man in his 70s with acute or convalescent COVID-19. The CDR3 runs from the conserved cysteine through the conserved F or W. Clone size appears in some rows only: once, few, many, or a class for an expanded clone.

clone size	V gene	J gene	CDR3 protein
-	TRBV7-8	TRBJ2-1	CASSLGPGLNYEQFF
once	TRBV5-4	TRBJ2-2	CASSPSGDYRTGELFF
many	TRBV3-1/TRBV3-2	TRBJ2-7	CASSPVGGRHEQYF
-	TRBV6-1	TRBJ1-1	CASSDLGQPNTEAFF
-	TRBV29-1	TRBJ2-4	CSVTVALAKNIQYF
few	TRBV27	TRBJ1-6	CASSLGPWIPLHF
-	TRBV5-5	TRBJ1-6	CASSKDRVDSPLHF
-	TRBV19	TRBJ2-3	CASSVQGVDTQYF
-	TRBV9	TRBJ1-2	CASSARQDRRDYGYTF
-	TRBV7-3	TRBJ2-1	CASSLGGISYNEQFF
-	TRBV19	TRBJ2-4	CASTPSGGLAKNIQYF
-	TRBV2	TRBJ2-4	CASSGEVLAKNIQYF
-	TRBV10-3	TRBJ2-5	CAISEGGAGSRTQYF
-	TRBV9	TRBJ1-1	CASSVEGLTEAFF
-	TRBV5-1	TRBJ1-1	CASRNQGSNTEAFF
-	TRBV5-1	TRBJ2-2	CASSLVRTLNTGELFF
-	TRBV2	TRBJ1-6	CASSEWGQGASPLHF